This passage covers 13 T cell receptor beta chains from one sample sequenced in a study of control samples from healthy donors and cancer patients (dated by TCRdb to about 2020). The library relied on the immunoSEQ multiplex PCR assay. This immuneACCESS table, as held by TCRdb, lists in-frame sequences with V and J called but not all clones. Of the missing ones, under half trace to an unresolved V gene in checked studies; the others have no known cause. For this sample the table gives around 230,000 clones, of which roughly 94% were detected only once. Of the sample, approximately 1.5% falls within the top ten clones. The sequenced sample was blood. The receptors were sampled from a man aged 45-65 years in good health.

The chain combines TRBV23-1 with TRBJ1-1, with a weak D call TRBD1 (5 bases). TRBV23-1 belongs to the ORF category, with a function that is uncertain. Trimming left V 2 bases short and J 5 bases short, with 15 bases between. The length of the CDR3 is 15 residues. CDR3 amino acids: CASSQEGQGSTEAFF. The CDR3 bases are TGCGCCAGCAGTCAAGAGGGGCAGGGCAGTACTGAAGCTTTCTTT.

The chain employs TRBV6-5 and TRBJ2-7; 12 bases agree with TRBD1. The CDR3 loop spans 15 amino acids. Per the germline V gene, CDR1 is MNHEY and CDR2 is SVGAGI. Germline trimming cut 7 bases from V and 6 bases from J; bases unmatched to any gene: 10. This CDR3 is CASTSHPGQGAEQYV. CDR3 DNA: TGTGCCAGCACTTCCCATCCGGGACAGGGGGCCGAGCAGTACGTC.

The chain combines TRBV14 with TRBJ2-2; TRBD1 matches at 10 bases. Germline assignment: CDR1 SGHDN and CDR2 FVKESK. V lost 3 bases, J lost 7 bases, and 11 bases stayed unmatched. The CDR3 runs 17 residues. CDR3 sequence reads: CASSQWVRQGAGGELFF. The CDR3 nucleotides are TGTGCCAGCAGCCAGTGGGTCCGACAGGGGGCAGGCGGGGAGCTGTTTTTT. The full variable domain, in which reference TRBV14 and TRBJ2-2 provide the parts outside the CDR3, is EAGVTQFPSHSVIEKGQTVTLRCDPISGHDNLYWYRRVMGKEIKFLLHFVKESKQDESGMPNNRFLAERTGGTYSTLKVQPAELEDSGVYFCASSQWVRQGAGGELFFGEGSRLTVL.

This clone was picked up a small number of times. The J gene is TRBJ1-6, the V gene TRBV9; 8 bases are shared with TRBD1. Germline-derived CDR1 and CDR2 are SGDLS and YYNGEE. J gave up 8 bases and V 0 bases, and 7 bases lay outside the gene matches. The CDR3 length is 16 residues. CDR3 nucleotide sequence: TGTGCCAGCAGCGTAGCCATCAGGGGGCTCGATTCACCCCTCCACTTT. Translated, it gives CASSVAIRGLDSPLHF.

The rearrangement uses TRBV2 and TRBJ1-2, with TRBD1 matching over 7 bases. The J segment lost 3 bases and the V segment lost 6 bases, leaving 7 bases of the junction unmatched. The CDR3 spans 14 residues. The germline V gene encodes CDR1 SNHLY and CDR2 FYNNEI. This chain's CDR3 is CASREVRGDYGYTF. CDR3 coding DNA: TGTGCCAGCAGGGAGGTCAGGGGGGACTATGGCTACACCTTC. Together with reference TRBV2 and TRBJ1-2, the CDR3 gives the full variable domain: EPEVTQTPSHQVTQMGQEVILRCVPISNHLYFYWYRQILGQKVEFLVSFYNNEISEKSEIFDDQFSVERPDGSNFTLKIRSTKLEDSAMYFCASREVRGDYGYTFGSGTRLTVV.

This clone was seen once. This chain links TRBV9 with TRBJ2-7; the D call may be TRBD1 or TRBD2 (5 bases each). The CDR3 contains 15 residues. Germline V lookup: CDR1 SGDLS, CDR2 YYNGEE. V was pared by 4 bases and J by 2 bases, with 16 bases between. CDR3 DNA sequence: TGTGCCAGCAGCCTAGACCCAGGGACCCCCTACGAGCAGTACTTC. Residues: CASSLDPGTPYEQYF.

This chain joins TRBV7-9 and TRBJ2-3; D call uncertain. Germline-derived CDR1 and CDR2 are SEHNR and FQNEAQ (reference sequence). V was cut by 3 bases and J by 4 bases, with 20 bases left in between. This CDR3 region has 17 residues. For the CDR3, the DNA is TGTGCCAGCAGCTTGTCGCTTGTGCTCGCGTCGCCAGATACGCAGTATTTT. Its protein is CASSLSLVLASPDTQYF.

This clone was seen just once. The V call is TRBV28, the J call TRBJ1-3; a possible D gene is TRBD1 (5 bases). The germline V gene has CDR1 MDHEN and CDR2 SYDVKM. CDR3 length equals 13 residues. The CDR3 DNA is TGTGCTGTGACAATTCCTAAAGGGGACACCATATATTTT. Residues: CAVTIPKGDTIYF.

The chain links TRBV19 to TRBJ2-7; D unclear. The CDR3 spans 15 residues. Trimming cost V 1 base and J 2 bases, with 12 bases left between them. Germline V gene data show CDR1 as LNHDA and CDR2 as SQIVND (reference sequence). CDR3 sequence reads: CASSIGAAGPYEQYF. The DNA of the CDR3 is TGTGCCAGTAGTATAGGGGCGGCTGGACCCTACGAGCAGTACTTC.

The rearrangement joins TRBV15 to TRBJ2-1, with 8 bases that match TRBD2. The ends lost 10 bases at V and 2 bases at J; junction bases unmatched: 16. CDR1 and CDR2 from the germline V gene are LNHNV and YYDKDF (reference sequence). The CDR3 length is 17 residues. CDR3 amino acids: CASELAGGRLPYNEQFF. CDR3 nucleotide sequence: TGTGCCAGTGAGCTGGCGGGGGGCCGACTCCCCTACAATGAGCAGTTCTTC.

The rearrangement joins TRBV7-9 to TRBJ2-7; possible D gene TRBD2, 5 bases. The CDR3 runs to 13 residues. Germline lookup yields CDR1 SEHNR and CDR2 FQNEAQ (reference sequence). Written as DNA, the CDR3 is TGTGCCAGCAGCGTAGCGTGGGCATACGAGCAGTACGTC. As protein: CASSVAWAYEQYV.

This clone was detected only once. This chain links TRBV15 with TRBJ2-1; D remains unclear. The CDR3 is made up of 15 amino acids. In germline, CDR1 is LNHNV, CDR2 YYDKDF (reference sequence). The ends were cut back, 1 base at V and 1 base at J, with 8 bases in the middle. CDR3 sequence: CATSRGDRSYNEQFF. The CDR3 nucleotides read TGTGCCACCAGCAGAGGGGATCGGTCCTACAATGAGCAGTTCTTC. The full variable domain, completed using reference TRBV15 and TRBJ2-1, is DAMVIQNPRYQVTQFGKPVTLSCSQTLNHNVMYWYQQKSSQAPKLLFHYYDKDFNNEADTPDNFQSRRPNTSFCFLDIRSPGLGDTAMYLCATSRGDRSYNEQFFGPGTRLTVL.

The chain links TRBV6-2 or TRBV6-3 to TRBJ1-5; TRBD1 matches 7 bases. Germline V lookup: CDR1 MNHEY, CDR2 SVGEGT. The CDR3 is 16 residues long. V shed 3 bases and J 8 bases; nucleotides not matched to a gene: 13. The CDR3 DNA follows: TGTGCCAGCAGTTATGAAAAGACAGGGCCTATTGAGCCCCAGCATTTT. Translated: CASSYEKTGPIEPQHF.